The present entry profiles one TCR beta chain with its context. CDR3 length: 14 amino acids. With 5 bases clipped from V and 3 bases from J, the junction kept 4 bases outside the gene matches. Germline V gene data show CDR1 as MNHEY and CDR2 as SVGAGI. TCRdb keeps only in-frame clones here, not all; method: immunoSEQ multiplex PCR. Of about 84,000 clones in the sample, over 60% were seen once. This sample is drawn from a study of blood T cell repertoires in COVID-19. This TCR came from a man in his 70s with acute or convalescent COVID-19. The chain recombines TRBV6-5 with TRBJ1-3; TRBD1 matches 7 bases. Material for sequencing was peripheral blood. The CDR3 DNA reads as TGTGCCAGCAGTCGACAGGGCCATGGAAACACCATATATTTT. As protein: CASSRQGHGNTIYF.